Following are 16 T cell receptor beta chains from one sample sequenced in a study of blood T cells in healthy people across ages. Primed by a sample-barcoded 5' primer and a J-beta primer mix, a second PCR proceeded for about 6 to 12 cycles. TCRdb reprocessed the 5' RACE reads with MiXCR, giving one entry per CDR3 protein. The sample carries 870,000 or so distinct CDR3 sequences, roughly 26% recorded once. Input material: blood. All receptors derive from an elderly woman in good health.

This clonotype occurred many times. V and J are TRBV2 and TRBJ1-2; D gene ambiguous. CDR3 size: 13 residues. V dropped 2 bases and J dropped 4 bases, with 8 bases sitting between them. Germline-derived CDR1 and CDR2 are SNHLY and FYNNEI. CDR3 region: CASSEITSYGYTF. CDR3 nucleotides: TGTGCCAGCAGTGAAATCACCAGCTATGGCTACACCTTC.

The sample holds many counts of this clonotype. The chain combines TRBV10-3 with TRBJ2-1, with 13 bases aligning to TRBD2. The V gene end was trimmed by 4 bases and the J gene end by 7 bases; junction bases not matched to a gene: 4. The CDR3 extends over 15 amino acids. Per the germline V gene, CDR1 is ENHRY and CDR2 is SYGVKD. The CDR3 loop is CAISGTSGGENEQFF. The CDR3 nucleotides are TGTGCCATCAGTGGGACTAGCGGGGGCGAGAATGAGCAGTTCTTC.

This clonotype was recorded at least ten times. The V and J genes are TRBV14 and TRBJ1-2, with D uncertain. Germline-derived CDR1 and CDR2 are SGHDN and FVKESK. V lost 1 base and J 1 base, leaving 4 bases between the germline ends. The CDR3 consists of 13 residues. This CDR3 reads CASSQVINYGYTF. In DNA, the CDR3 is TGTGCCAGCAGCCAAGTCATTAACTATGGCTACACCTTC.

This chain uses TRBV10-3 with TRBJ1-3; the D gene is possibly TRBD1 (5 bases). The CDR3 extends over 15 amino acids. Between the trimmed V and J ends, which lost 10 bases and 2 bases, there was a span of 18 bases. Germline values: CDR1 ENHRY, CDR2 SYGVKD. The CDR3 region is CATTPQGKAGNTIYF. As DNA, the CDR3 is TGTGCCACTACGCCGCAGGGAAAAGCTGGAAACACCATATATTTT.

This clonotype was picked up many times. V gene TRBV2 combines with J gene TRBJ1-2; TRBD1 matches at 7 bases. The CDR3 has 12 amino acids. In germline, CDR1 is SNHLY, CDR2 FYNNEI. J was trimmed by 7 bases and V by 4 bases; bases with no gene match: 3. CDR3 DNA: TGTGCCAGCAGTGCGGACAGGCGTGGCTACACCTTC. Translated, it gives CASSADRRGYTF.

This clonotype was seen repeatedly, ten times or more. A much larger clonotype is one base distant, so this may be a read error. This chain links TRBV7-9 with TRBJ2-6; no firm D call. This CDR3 is 13 amino acids long. V was pared by 5 bases and J by 0 bases, with 2 bases between. CDR1 and CDR2 (germline): SEHNR, FQNEAQ (reference sequence). Here the CDR3 DNA reads TGTGCCAGCAGCCACTCTGGGGCCAACGTCCTGACTTTC. It translates to CASSHSGANVLTF.

This clonotype was seen at least ten times. The chain links TRBV24-1 to TRBJ2-5; maybe TRBD1 (6 bases). This CDR3 region has 21 residues. Trimming cost V 3 bases and J 4 bases, with 32 bases left between them. Germline V gene sequence: CDR1 KGHDR, CDR2 SFDVKD. CDR3 protein: CATSDPTWVYRDGRERETQYF. CDR3 nucleotides: TGTGCCACCAGTGATCCCACCTGGGTCTACAGGGATGGAAGGGAGCGAGAGACCCAGTACTTC.

This clonotype was observed once. The chain is built from TRBV6-5 and TRBJ2-7; D possibly corresponds to TRBD1 (6 bases). The length of the CDR3 is 17 residues. Trimming shortened V by 2 bases and J by 3 bases, and 20 bases separated the two germline ends. Germline V CDR1 and CDR2: MNHEY, SVGAGI. The DNA for the CDR3 is TGTGCCAGCAGTTACGCAGCCCCCGTACAGGGCAGCTACGAGCAGTACTTC. This codes for CASSYAAPVQGSYEQYF.

This clonotype was counted at least ten times. The chain employs TRBV7-2 and TRBJ2-5, with a possible D match to TRBD2 (5 bases). The CDR3 spans 16 residues. The V end lost 5 bases, the J end lost 2 bases, and 18 bases lay between the germline ends. Germline-derived CDR1 and CDR2 are SGHTA and FQGNSA. The CDR3: CASSPRLQPTQETQYF. The CDR3 DNA reads as TGTGCCAGCAGCCCCCGACTACAACCCACACAAGAGACCCAGTACTTC.

The chain is built from TRBV20-1 and TRBJ2-3, with 7 nucleotides matching TRBD2. The trim removed 5 bases at V and 1 base at J, leaving 6 bases unmatched. Germline V lookup: CDR1 DFQATT, CDR2 SNEGSKA (reference sequence). CDR3 length equals 14 residues. The CDR3 DNA is TGCAGTGCTGGACTAGTGTTCGGCACAGATACGCAGTATTTT. It yields the protein CSAGLVFGTDTQYF.

The rearrangement uses TRBV20-1 and TRBJ1-1; 10 bases fit TRBD1. CDR3 length: 17 residues. V gave up 5 bases and J gave up 0 bases; unmatched junction bases: 12. CDR1 is DFQATT and CDR2 is SNEGSKA in the germline V gene (reference sequence). CDR3 in amino acids: CSARPRDRGRVNTEAFF. As DNA, the CDR3 is TGCAGTGCTCGCCCTCGGGACAGGGGAAGGGTGAACACTGAAGCTTTCTTT.

This clonotype was recorded at least ten times. This chain links TRBV20-1 with TRBJ1-5; 7 bases are shared with TRBD1. V shed 3 bases and J 4 bases; nucleotides not matched to a gene: 24. Germline V gene sequence: CDR1 DFQATT, CDR2 SNEGSKA (reference sequence). The CDR3 has 20 residues. The CDR3 spells CSASRRGTVTSWPQNQPQHF. CDR3 nucleotides: TGCAGTGCTAGTCGGCGTGGGACAGTAACCTCGTGGCCTCAGAATCAGCCCCAGCATTTT.

Remarks on this clonotype: A read error is possible here, since a much larger clone lies one base away. The gene calls are TRBV20-1 and TRBJ1-5; D may be TRBD1 (5 bases). Germline assignment: CDR1 DFQATT and CDR2 SNEGSKA (reference sequence). Trimming took 7 bases from V and 1 from J, leaving 17 bases between them. The CDR3 runs to 15 residues. In DNA form, the CDR3 reads TGCAGTGTGATTAAGGGGATGAGGAGCAATCAGCCCCAGCATTTT. It encodes CSVIKGMRSNQPQHF.

This chain links TRBV10-3 with TRBJ2-2, with 9 bases aligning to TRBD1. The J segment lost 4 bases and the V segment lost 7 bases, leaving 13 bases of the junction unmatched. The CDR3 consists of 17 residues. The germline V gene encodes CDR1 ENHRY and CDR2 SYGVKD. Here the CDR3 reads CAINAGPGQGATGELFF. As DNA, the CDR3 is TGTGCCATCAATGCGGGCCCGGGACAGGGCGCCACCGGGGAGCTGTTTTTT.

This clonotype came up a few times. The chain couples TRBV13 to TRBJ2-3; the match to TRBD2 covers 8 bases. The length of the CDR3 is 16 residues. The V and J ends lost 5 bases and 3 bases, in that order; junction bases with no gene match: 10. Per germline, CDR1 PRHDT and CDR2 FYEKMQ (reference sequence). The CDR3 protein is CASSLERGWRTDTQYF. The CDR3 bases are TGTGCCAGCAGCCTAGAGCGGGGGTGGCGTACAGATACGCAGTATTTT.

This clonotype was observed a handful of times. This chain joins TRBV7-9 and TRBJ1-4; D unresolved. Trimming pared 6 bases from V and 8 bases from J, leaving 13 bases between. CDR3 length equals 13 residues. Per the germline V gene, CDR1 is SEHNR and CDR2 is FQNEAQ (reference sequence). The CDR3 loop reads CASRRRVEEKLFF. The CDR3 region has the DNA TGTGCCAGCAGAAGAAGGGTAGAGGAAAAACTGTTTTTT.